Included here is one T cell receptor beta chain sequence, with context. Unsorted whole blood supplied the RNA, and germline DNA was extracted too. The V end lost 6 bases, the J end lost 14 bases, and 27 bases lay between the germline ends. This CDR3 comprises 15 residues. These data come from a study of tumor-infiltrating lymphocytes in primary liver carcinoma. A constant-region primer primed TCR beta cDNA synthesis from about 0.55 ug of total RNA. Three nested multiplex PCR rounds, a slightly modified ARM-PCR method, built the TCR beta libraries. The study ran its first two PCR rounds for around 10 cycles each, using TRBV1-TRBV30 forward primers and a C-beta reverse primer. From the multiplex PCR reads, TCRdb called clonotypes with MiXCR, one entry per CDR3 protein. The data hold some 200,000 distinct CDR3 sequences, with about 65% observed a single time.

The sequenced material came from peripheral blood. V gene TRBV12-3 or TRBV12-4 combines with J gene TRBJ2-3; possible D gene TRBD2, 7 bases. The sequence was collected from a woman aged 60-75 years with primary liver carcinoma and hepatitis B virus infection. CDR3 amino acids: CASRTGRGAAGRLYF. The CDR3 DNA is TGTGCCAGCAGGACCGGACGGGGGGCCGCGGGACGCTTGTATTTT.